A single sample is the source of the 30 T cell receptor beta chains below, sequenced in a study of T-cell memory formation after mild COVID-19. TCRdb re-called the 5' RACE reads through MiXCR, storing one row per CDR3 protein. The sample yields more than 150,000 distinct CDR3 sequences, around 18% seen once. Sequenced sample: PBMCs or a T cell subset sorted from them (not recorded which). Source of these receptors: a young man who had mild COVID-19 (a few samples of this study predate the infection). Cell type and time point are not known.

This chain's CDR3 is CASSPPGLAKNIQYF. The CDR3 bases are TGTGCCAGCAGTCCCCCGGGACTAGCGAAAAACATTCAGTACTTC. V usage is TRBV6-5 and J usage is TRBJ2-4, with TRBD2 identical over 10 bases. Germline V gives CDR1 MNHEY, CDR2 SVGAGI. V shed 5 bases, J shed 4 bases, and the junction held 5 bases outside the gene matches. CDR3 length: 15 residues.

The chain uses TRBV6-2 or TRBV6-3 and TRBJ2-7, with D unclear. The CDR3 covers 12 residues. V was shortened by 5 bases and J by 2 bases, with 7 bases between the two germline ends. Germline V gene sequence: CDR1 MNHEY, CDR2 SVGEGT. The DNA of the CDR3 is TGTGCCAGCAGTACCAGACCCTACGAGCAGTACGTC. Translation: CASSTRPYEQYV.

This clonotype was observed a few times. The DNA of the CDR3 is TGTGCCAGCAGCTTAACAGGGCGGGGGAAGGACACTGAAGCTTTCTTT. Amino acids: CASSLTGRGKDTEAFF. The rearrangement joins TRBV7-8 to TRBJ1-1, with a possible D match to TRBD1 (6 bases). The germline gives CDR1 SGHVS, CDR2 FQNEAQ. This CDR3 has 16 amino acids. V shed 2 bases and J shed 3 bases, with 16 bases lying between them.

This clonotype has just a few counts. The chain recombines TRBV9 with TRBJ2-1; 10 positions agree with TRBD2. Germline V CDR1 and CDR2: SGDLS, YYNGEE. Germline trimming cut 4 bases from V and 4 bases from J; bases unmatched to any gene: 11. CDR3 size: 17 residues. The CDR3 loop is CASSPKTLAGVYNEQFF. Written as DNA, the CDR3 is TGTGCCAGCAGCCCCAAGACCCTAGCGGGGGTGTACAATGAGCAGTTCTTC.

The CDR3: CASSQAGTPSGGELFF. The CDR3 region has the DNA TGCGCCAGCAGCCAAGCGGGGACCCCGTCGGGCGGGGAGCTGTTTTTT. The V gene is TRBV5-1, the J gene TRBJ2-2, with 7 bases fitting TRBD2. Trimming cost V 4 bases and J 7 bases; bases outside gene matches: 13. This CDR3 comprises 16 residues. The germline gives CDR1 SGHRS, CDR2 YFSETQ.

This clonotype has more than one count but fewer than ten. V gene TRBV2 combines with J gene TRBJ2-3; TRBD1 matches at 9 bases. Germline V gene lookup returns CDR1 SNHLY and CDR2 FYNNEI. The ends lost 7 bases at V and 3 bases at J; junction bases unmatched: 5. The CDR3 length is 14 residues. This chain's CDR3 is CASTGDRATDTQYF. The CDR3 coding sequence is TGTGCCAGCACCGGGGACAGGGCTACAGATACGCAGTATTTT.

This rearrangement joins TRBV5-1 to TRBJ1-2; no firm D call. The germline V and J ends were trimmed by 0 bases and 7 bases, with 16 bases remaining between them. The CDR3 consists of 15 residues. In germline, CDR1 is SGHRS, CDR2 YFSETQ. CDR3 amino acids: CASSLEGSRIGGYTF. CDR3 coding DNA: TGCGCCAGCAGCTTGGAAGGTAGCCGGATAGGTGGCTACACCTTC.

This clonotype is categorized as medium-sized. The V call is TRBV12-3 or TRBV12-4, the J call TRBJ2-5; tentative D call: TRBD1 (8 bases). Trimming removed 8 bases from V and 4 bases from J, with 20 bases in between. The CDR3 contains 15 residues. In DNA, the CDR3 is TGTGCCAGCCGCAGACAGGGGACGGGAGGAGAGACCCAGTACTTC. Translated, it gives CASRRQGTGGETQYF.

This clonotype showed up just a few times. This chain connects TRBV5-1 to TRBJ2-1; D not resolved. V lost 3 bases and J 0 bases, leaving 7 bases between the germline ends. This CDR3 has 14 residues. CDR1 and CDR2 from the germline V gene are SGHRS and YFSETQ. The CDR3, as DNA: TGCGCCAGCAGCTGGGTAAGCTCCTACAATGAGCAGTTCTTC. Protein: CASSWVSSYNEQFF. The complete variable domain, with remaining parts taken from reference TRBV5-1 and TRBJ2-1, reads KAGVTQTPRYLIKTRGQQVTLSCSPISGHRSVSWYQQTPGQGLQFLFEYFSETQRNKGNFPGRFSGRQFSNSRSEMNVSTLELGDSALYLCASSWVSSYNEQFFGPGTRLTVL.

This clonotype came up many times. The DNA of the CDR3 is TGTGCCAGCAGCCCCACCGGGGGCGTCGGGGGCTACACCTTC. Translated, it gives CASSPTGGVGGYTF. The genes are TRBV4-2 and TRBJ1-2; TRBD1 is a possible D gene (6 bases). Trimming took off 4 bases at V and 8 bases at J, with 17 bases between the two ends. Looked up from germline, CDR1 is LGHNA and CDR2 is YNFKEQ. The CDR3 loop spans 14 amino acids.

This clonotype occurred a few times. The V gene is TRBV5-1, the J gene TRBJ2-3; 9 bases align to TRBD2. The CDR3 covers 18 residues. Germline lookup yields CDR1 SGHRS and CDR2 YFSETQ. J lost 2 bases, V lost 4 bases, and 14 bases had no gene match. CDR3: CASSPYPSSGAPTDTQYF. Written as DNA, the CDR3 is TGCGCCAGCAGCCCATACCCTTCTAGCGGGGCACCCACAGATACGCAGTATTTT.

This clonotype was seen a handful of times. The genes are TRBV9 and TRBJ1-2; no firm D call. CDR3 length: 15 amino acids. V was shortened by 0 bases and J by 4 bases, with 13 bases between the two germline ends. The germline gives CDR1 SGDLS, CDR2 YYNGEE. The CDR3 DNA follows: TGTGCCAGCAGCGTAGACGGGTCGGGTTTCTATGGCTACACCTTC. It is translated as CASSVDGSGFYGYTF.

The chain is built from TRBV7-9 and TRBJ1-1, with TRBD1 as a possible D gene (6 bases). V was cut by 5 bases and J by 4 bases, with 14 bases left in between. Germline lookup yields CDR1 SEHNR and CDR2 FQNEAQ (reference sequence). The CDR3 spans 14 residues. The CDR3 loop reads CASSPGHGATEAFF. CDR3 nucleotide sequence: TGTGCCAGCAGCCCGGGACACGGAGCCACTGAAGCTTTCTTT.

The chain joins TRBV6-1 to TRBJ1-5; 9 nucleotides align to TRBD1. Per germline, CDR1 MNHNS and CDR2 SASEGT. The CDR3 has 13 amino acids. V was clipped by 6 bases and J by 5 bases; unmatched bases: 2. DNA for the CDR3: TGTGCCAGCAGACGACAGGGGGATCAGCCCCAGCATTTT. Protein product: CASRRQGDQPQHF.

The rearrangement links TRBV5-1 to TRBJ2-5, with 9 positions matching TRBD2. Germline lookup yields CDR1 SGHRS and CDR2 YFSETQ. V trimming: 10 bases; J trimming: 5 bases; junction bases outside the gene matches: 9. The CDR3 is 13 amino acids. The CDR3 is CAGGSGSGETQYF. CDR3 in DNA: TGCGCCGGGGGTAGCGGGAGCGGCGAGACCCAGTACTTC.

The CDR3 loop reads CSARDRQGHTGELFF. CDR3 nucleotide sequence: TGCAGTGCTAGAGATCGGCAGGGACACACCGGGGAGCTGTTTTTT. The chain combines TRBV20-1 with TRBJ2-2; perhaps D is TRBD1 or TRBD2 (5 bases each). V gave up 0 bases and J gave up 3 bases, with 11 bases separating them. The CDR3 loop spans 15 amino acids. Germline V lookup: CDR1 DFQATT, CDR2 SNEGSKA (reference sequence).

This clonotype was seen more than once but under ten times. The J gene is TRBJ1-2, the V gene TRBV5-1; TRBD1 is a possible D gene (5 bases). The CDR3 length is 16 residues. Trimming pared 3 bases from V and 6 bases from J, leaving 21 bases between. Germline V gene data show CDR1 as SGHRS and CDR2 as YFSETQ. CDR3 nucleotide sequence: TGCGCCAGCAGCTCCCGCGAGGGGAATAGTCGAGATGGCTACACCTTC. It encodes CASSSREGNSRDGYTF.

The chain has TRBV7-2 and TRBJ1-2; possible D gene TRBD1, 5 bases. In germline, CDR1 is SGHTA, CDR2 FQGNSA. The length of the CDR3 is 13 residues. V dropped 4 bases and J dropped 0 bases, with 6 bases sitting between them. The CDR3 protein is CASSSGSNYGYTF. The CDR3 bases are TGTGCCAGCAGCTCAGGGTCTAACTATGGCTACACCTTC.

This clonotype appeared many times. The rearrangement uses TRBV12-3 or TRBV12-4 and TRBJ1-1, with 10 bases identical to TRBD1. CDR3 length: 14 amino acids. V was pared by 7 bases and J by 4 bases, with 6 bases of the junction left unmatched. The CDR3 DNA is TGTGCCAGCACTTTGGGGGACAGGGGCACTGAAGCTTTCTTT. Its translation: CASTLGDRGTEAFF.

This clonotype was seen only a few times. The chain joins TRBV6-2 or TRBV6-3 to TRBJ1-5; 8 bases match TRBD1. Per the germline V gene, CDR1 is MNHEY and CDR2 is SVGEGT. The CDR3 length is 17 residues. The V gene end was trimmed by 0 bases and the J gene end by 0 bases; junction bases not matched to a gene: 4. The CDR3 bases are TGTGCCAGCAGTTACTCGCTGGGACAGGATAGCAATCAGCCCCAGCATTTT. As protein: CASSYSLGQDSNQPQHF.

This clonotype was counted only a few times. The rearrangement links TRBV7-2 to TRBJ1-4; 7 positions match TRBD1. The CDR3 spans 14 residues. Germline CDR1 SGHTA, CDR2 FQGNSA. With 5 bases clipped from V and 5 bases from J, the junction kept 5 bases outside the gene matches. The CDR3 spells CASSRDRENEKLFF. As DNA, the CDR3 is TGTGCCAGCAGCCGCGACAGGGAAAATGAAAAACTGTTTTTT. The whole variable domain, filled in from reference TRBV7-2 and TRBJ1-4, reads GAGVSQSPSNKVTEKGKDVELRCDPISGHTALYWYRQSLGQGLEFLIYFQGNSAPDKSGLPSDRFSAERTGGSVSTLTIQRTQQEDSAVYLCASSRDRENEKLFFGSGTQLSVL.

This clonotype was detected a few times. The chain joins TRBV20-1 to TRBJ1-1; TRBD1 matches 9 bases. CDR3 length equals 13 residues. V trimming: 3 bases; J trimming: 6 bases; junction bases outside the gene matches: 5. Germline CDR1 reads DFQATT; CDR2 reads SNEGSKA (reference sequence). The CDR3 is CSARGDRDAEAFF. The CDR3 bases are TGCAGTGCTAGGGGGGACAGGGACGCTGAAGCTTTCTTT.

This clonotype has a handful of counts. The chain carries TRBV29-1 and TRBJ2-1; 7 bases map to TRBD1. CDR3 length: 13 amino acids. Germline-derived CDR1 and CDR2 are SQVTM and ANQGSEA. After removal of 6 bases from V and 3 bases from J, the junction contained 5 bases not matched to a gene. The CDR3, as DNA: TGCAGCGTGAGGGACAGCAACTACAATGAGCAGTTCTTC. Translating it yields CSVRDSNYNEQFF.

The gene calls are TRBV5-1 and TRBJ1-3; tentatively, D is TRBD1 (5 bases). The V end lost 0 bases, the J end lost 0 bases, and 10 bases lay between the germline ends. The CDR3 is made up of 16 amino acids. The germline gives CDR1 SGHRS, CDR2 YFSETQ. The CDR3 region is CASSLAGGISGNTIYF. In DNA form, the CDR3 reads TGCGCCAGCAGCTTGGCCGGGGGGATCTCTGGAAACACCATATATTTT.

This clonotype was seen a few times. The chain employs TRBV7-6 and TRBJ1-3, with unresolved D. Germline lookup yields CDR1 SGHVS and CDR2 FNYEAQ. V dropped 5 bases and J dropped 4 bases, with 3 bases sitting between them. The CDR3 consists of 11 residues. The DNA for the CDR3 is TGTGCCAGCAGCGTAGGAAACACCATATATTTT. Its protein product is CASSVGNTIYF.

This chain links TRBV12-3 or TRBV12-4 with TRBJ1-5; TRBD1 agrees at 7 bases. With V trimmed by 6 bases and J by 7 bases, 15 bases remained unmatched. This CDR3 is 16 amino acids long. This chain's CDR3 is CASRYRGTGVGQPQHF. CDR3 nucleotide sequence: TGTGCCAGCAGGTACAGGGGAACTGGGGTAGGCCAGCCCCAGCATTTT.

This clonotype was seen a few times. This chain uses TRBV20-1 with TRBJ1-1; TRBD1 might be the D (6 bases). The CDR3 consists of 12 residues. Per the germline V gene, CDR1 is DFQATT and CDR2 is SNEGSKA (reference sequence). V dropped 6 bases and J dropped 1 base, with 9 bases sitting between them. CDR3 nucleotide sequence: TGCAGTGCCCCCAGGGGGAACACTGAAGCTTTCTTT. It yields the protein CSAPRGNTEAFF.

This clonotype has more than one count but fewer than ten. The chain links TRBV6-5 to TRBJ2-5, with 8 nucleotides matching TRBD1. V shed 6 bases and J 5 bases; nucleotides not matched to a gene: 5. CDR1 and CDR2 from the germline V gene are MNHEY and SVGAGI. The CDR3 totals 13 residues. CDR3 sequence reads: CASRNRGLETQYF. The CDR3 DNA is TGTGCCAGCAGAAACAGGGGGTTGGAGACCCAGTACTTC.

A single count supports this clonotype. The chain carries TRBV20-1 and TRBJ2-7; TRBD1 is a possible D gene (6 bases). The germline gives CDR1 DFQATT, CDR2 SNEGSKA (reference sequence). This CDR3 is 13 amino acids long. The V end lost 6 bases, the J end lost 2 bases, and 14 bases lay between the germline ends. CDR3 in DNA: TGCAGTGCCACCGACAGGCTGACCTACGAGCAGTACTTC. It encodes CSATDRLTYEQYF.

The rearrangement joins TRBV2 to TRBJ1-2; the D gene is possibly TRBD1 (5 bases). Per the germline V gene, CDR1 is SNHLY and CDR2 is FYNNEI. CDR3 size: 13 residues. V was shortened by 4 bases and J by 4 bases, with 10 bases between the two germline ends. CDR3 nucleotides: TGTGCCAGCAGTGCAGGGTCCGGCTATGGCTACACCTTC. It encodes CASSAGSGYGYTF. Variable domain in full (rest from reference TRBV2 and TRBJ1-2): EPEVTQTPSHQVTQMGQEVILRCVPISNHLYFYWYRQILGQKVEFLVSFYNNEISEKSEIFDDQFSVERPDGSNFTLKIRSTKLEDSAMYFCASSAGSGYGYTFGSGTRLTVV.